This is a list of T cell receptor beta chains from one sample in a study of CD8 T cells in ankylosing spondylitis. Via MiXCR, TCRdb re-called the 5' RACE reads, giving one row per CDR3 protein. Among 800,000 to 900,000 distinct CDR3 sequences listed, approximately 12% were seen once. The sequencing sample was made of blood, either unsorted or a sorted T cell fraction (not recorded which). The receptors shown here come from a male donor with ankylosing spondylitis. Each CDR3 is given with its conserved first and last residue. D genes are given only for firm matches.

v_gene,d_gene,j_gene,CDR3aa
TRBV14,-,TRBJ2-2,CASSQPVPGRRFGDTGELFF
TRBV20-1,-,TRBJ1-1,CSAKGQIVEAFF
TRBV7-2,-,TRBJ1-1,CASSLFPHWNTEAFF
TRBV7-2,-,TRBJ2-2,CASSRGSGLNTGELFF
TRBV28,TRBD1,TRBJ2-7,CASKTGVLDEQYF
TRBV12-3/TRBV12-4,TRBD2,TRBJ2-5,CASSATSGSGQETQYF
TRBV5-4,-,TRBJ1-4,CASSLDRRGLVNEKLFF
TRBV12-3/TRBV12-4,-,TRBJ2-7,CASSPGPLGEGYEQYF
TRBV7-2,-,TRBJ2-3,CASSPGGGGADTQYF
TRBV6-5,-,TRBJ1-1,CASSYSRGAEAFF
TRBV18,-,TRBJ2-7,CASSPQGGVYYEQYF
TRBV7-8,-,TRBJ1-2,CASSPQGHFEYGYTF
TRBV20-1,-,TRBJ2-7,CSARQGIDEQYF
TRBV4-3,TRBD2,TRBJ2-1,CASSKQRLAGRFNNEQFF
TRBV20-1,TRBD2,TRBJ2-3,CSAPRLAGLGDTQYF
TRBV12-3/TRBV12-4,TRBD1,TRBJ2-7,CASSSPRQGAHEQYF
TRBV7-2,-,TRBJ1-5,CASSLAGRNQHF
TRBV20-1,-,TRBJ2-3,CSARGQEDTQYF
TRBV6-5,TRBD1,TRBJ1-2,CASIKTGGDYGYTF